There are a few counts of the clone carrying this T cell receptor beta chain. Specified time point: pre-sensitization, week 0. Treatment here: therapeutic diphenylcyclopropenone sensitization with weekly scalp DPC. This record comes from a study of human T cells and chemical hapten exposure. Trimming left V 5 bases short and J 0 bases short, with 11 bases between. There are 15 residues in the CDR3. CDR1 and CDR2 (germline): MDHEN, SYDVKM. TCRdb re-derived calls from the RACE reads in MiXCR, one entry per CDR3 protein. The data show roughly 250,000 distinct CDR3 sequences, 7.5% to 10% seen once. This chain connects TRBV28 to TRBJ2-4; D not certain. The sequences come from whole blood, collected in connection with sensitization to the hapten diphenylcyclopropenone (DPC). This receptor was obtained from a woman aged 40 to 50 with alopecia areata. Some clones in this sample may be carry-over from other donors' samples. CDR3 in amino acids: CASSPGPVAKNIQYF. The CDR3 DNA sequence: TGTGCCAGCAGTCCCGGGCCTGTAGCCAAAAACATTCAGTACTTC.